A selection of T cell receptor beta chains follows, all from one sample in a study of blood T cell repertoires in COVID-19. Measured with immunoSEQ multiplex PCR; TCRdb has only the in-frame clones, and not every one. The table includes 140,000 to 150,000 clones, 84% detected once. The sequenced sample was peripheral blood. These receptors were taken from a human donor in a cohort sampled during active COVID-19. Both conserved end residues are part of each CDR3. The order of the fields is clone size, D gene, V gene, J gene, CDR3 protein, CDR3 DNA. D genes are given only for firm matches. Clone size appears in some rows only: once, few, many, or a class for an expanded clone.

clone size: NA; D gene: NA; V gene: TRBV18; J gene: TRBJ2-5; CDR3 protein: CASSPPAGTETQYF; CDR3 DNA: TGTGCCAGCTCACCACCCGCGGGGACCGAGACCCAGTACTTC
clone size: few; D gene: NA; V gene: TRBV3-1/TRBV3-2; J gene: TRBJ1-3; CDR3 protein: CASSRGRAAGNTIYF; CDR3 DNA: TGTGCCAGCAGCCGGGGCCGGGCGGCTGGAAACACCATATATTTT
clone size: NA; D gene: NA; V gene: TRBV11-3; J gene: TRBJ1-5; CDR3 protein: CASSPDSHQPQHF; CDR3 DNA: TGTGCCAGCAGCCCCGACAGTCATCAGCCCCAGCATTTT
clone size: once; D gene: TRBD2; V gene: TRBV19; J gene: TRBJ2-1; CDR3 protein: CASTTSGASYNEQFF; CDR3 DNA: TGTGCCAGTACTACGAGCGGGGCCTCCTACAATGAGCAGTTCTTC
clone size: NA; D gene: NA; V gene: TRBV5-4; J gene: TRBJ2-3; CDR3 protein: CASSLGTSDTQYF; CDR3 DNA: TGTGCCAGCAGCCTCGGGACTTCAGATACGCAGTATTTT
clone size: few; D gene: NA; V gene: TRBV11-2; J gene: TRBJ1-3; CDR3 protein: CASSSMILGQGNTIYF; CDR3 DNA: TGTGCCAGCAGCTCAATGATCCTAGGACAGGGAAACACCATATATTTT
clone size: once; D gene: TRBD2; V gene: TRBV28; J gene: TRBJ2-2; CDR3 protein: CASRLSGRAYTGELFF; CDR3 DNA: TGTGCCAGCAGACTTAGCGGGAGGGCCTATACCGGGGAGCTGTTTTTT
clone size: NA; D gene: NA; V gene: TRBV24-1; J gene: TRBJ2-7; CDR3 protein: CATPSHRSSYEQYF; CDR3 DNA: TGTGCCACCCCTTCCCACAGGAGTTCCTACGAGCAGTACTTC
clone size: NA; D gene: NA; V gene: TRBV7-9; J gene: TRBJ2-1; CDR3 protein: CASSGASASYNEQFF; CDR3 DNA: TGTGCCAGCAGCGGGGCTAGCGCTTCCTACAATGAGCAGTTCTTC
clone size: NA; D gene: TRBD1; V gene: TRBV11-3; J gene: TRBJ2-2; CDR3 protein: CASSAEGGIGELFF; CDR3 DNA: TGTGCCAGCAGCGCCGAAGGGGGCATCGGGGAGCTGTTTTTT
clone size: once; D gene: NA; V gene: TRBV5-1; J gene: TRBJ2-6; CDR3 protein: CASSLVSGSGANVLTF; CDR3 DNA: TGCGCCAGCAGCTTGGTTTCGGGCTCTGGGGCCAACGTCCTGACTTTC
clone size: NA; D gene: TRBD2; V gene: TRBV3-1/TRBV3-2; J gene: TRBJ2-1; CDR3 protein: CASSLTRASGGRDEQFF; CDR3 DNA: TGTGCCAGCAGCCTCACGAGGGCTAGCGGGGGACGGGATGAGCAGTTCTTC
clone size: NA; D gene: TRBD2; V gene: TRBV7-6; J gene: TRBJ2-5; CDR3 protein: CASRPGTSGTQETQYF; CDR3 DNA: TGTGCCAGCAGACCCGGGACTAGCGGGACCCAAGAGACCCAGTACTTC
clone size: NA; D gene: NA; V gene: TRBV21-1; J gene: TRBJ1-2; CDR3 protein: CASSPAGVSYGYTF; CDR3 DNA: TGTGCCAGCAGTCCCGCCGGGGTGTCCTATGGCTACACCTTC
clone size: NA; D gene: TRBD2; V gene: TRBV9; J gene: TRBJ2-5; CDR3 protein: CASSPGLAGQETQYF; CDR3 DNA: TGTGCCAGCAGCCCTGGACTAGCGGGACAAGAGACCCAGTACTTC
clone size: NA; D gene: TRBD1; V gene: TRBV7-2; J gene: TRBJ1-1; CDR3 protein: CASSLGTGVNTEAFF; CDR3 DNA: TGTGCCAGCAGCCTCGGGACAGGAGTGAACACTGAAGCTTTCTTT
clone size: NA; D gene: NA; V gene: TRBV19; J gene: TRBJ2-1; CDR3 protein: CASSILEGYEQFF; CDR3 DNA: TGTGCCAGTAGTATACTTGAGGGATATGAGCAGTTCTTC
clone size: NA; D gene: NA; V gene: TRBV5-1; J gene: TRBJ1-2; CDR3 protein: CASSLGGGYGYTF; CDR3 DNA: TGCGCCAGCAGCCTGGGGGGAGGCTATGGCTACACCTTC
clone size: once; D gene: TRBD2; V gene: TRBV7-6; J gene: TRBJ2-2; CDR3 protein: CASSLQAGGPPTGELFF; CDR3 DNA: TGTGCCAGCAGCTTACAAGCGGGAGGGCCACCCACCGGGGAGCTGTTTTTT
clone size: NA; D gene: TRBD1; V gene: TRBV5-1; J gene: TRBJ1-1; CDR3 protein: CASSGQGGNTEAFF; CDR3 DNA: TGCGCCAGCAGCGGACAGGGGGGAAACACTGAAGCTTTCTTT
clone size: NA; D gene: TRBD1; V gene: TRBV7-9; J gene: TRBJ1-2; CDR3 protein: CASSSPARGRGYGYTF; CDR3 DNA: TGTGCCAGCAGCAGTCCCGCGAGGGGGCGAGGGTATGGCTACACCTTC
clone size: NA; D gene: NA; V gene: TRBV5-1; J gene: TRBJ1-2; CDR3 protein: CASSQNARGYTF; CDR3 DNA: TGCGCCAGCAGCCAAAACGCTAGGGGCTACACCTTC
clone size: NA; D gene: NA; V gene: TRBV27; J gene: TRBJ1-5; CDR3 protein: CASKPAGDPYQPQHF; CDR3 DNA: TGTGCCAGCAAGCCTGCAGGGGACCCCTATCAGCCCCAGCATTTT
clone size: NA; D gene: TRBD1; V gene: TRBV19; J gene: TRBJ1-3; CDR3 protein: CVSRQGLPGNTIYF; CDR3 DNA: TGTGTCAGTAGACAGGGTTTGCCTGGAAACACCATATATTTT
clone size: many; D gene: NA; V gene: TRBV13; J gene: TRBJ1-1; CDR3 protein: CASSWQAEAFF; CDR3 DNA: TGTGCCAGCAGCTGGCAGGCTGAAGCTTTCTTT